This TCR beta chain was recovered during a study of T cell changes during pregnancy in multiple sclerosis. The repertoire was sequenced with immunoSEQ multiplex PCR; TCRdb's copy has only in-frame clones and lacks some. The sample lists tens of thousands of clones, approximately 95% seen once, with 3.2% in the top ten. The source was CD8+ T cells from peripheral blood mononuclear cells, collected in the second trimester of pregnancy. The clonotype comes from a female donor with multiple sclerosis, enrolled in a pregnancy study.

The DNA for the CDR3 is TGCAGCGTTGAAGGAGCGGGCTCCTACAATGAGCAGTTCTTC. The encoded protein is CSVEGAGSYNEQFF. V and J are TRBV29-1 and TRBJ2-1; weak D call: TRBD2 (6 bases). The germline V and J ends were trimmed by 1 base and 0 bases, with 7 bases remaining between them. CDR1 and CDR2 from the germline V gene are SQVTM and ANQGSEA. This CDR3 has 14 residues.